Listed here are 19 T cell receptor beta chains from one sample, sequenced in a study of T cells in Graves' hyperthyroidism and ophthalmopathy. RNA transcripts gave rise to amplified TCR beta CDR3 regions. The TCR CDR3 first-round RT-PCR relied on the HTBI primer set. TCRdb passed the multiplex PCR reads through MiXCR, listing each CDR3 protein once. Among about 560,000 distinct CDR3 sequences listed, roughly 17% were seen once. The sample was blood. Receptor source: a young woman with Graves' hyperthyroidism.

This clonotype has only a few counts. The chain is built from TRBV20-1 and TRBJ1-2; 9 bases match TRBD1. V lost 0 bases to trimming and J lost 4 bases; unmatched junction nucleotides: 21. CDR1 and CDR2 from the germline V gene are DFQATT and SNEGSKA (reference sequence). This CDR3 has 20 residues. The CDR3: CSAREASLGPRDRVVYGYTF. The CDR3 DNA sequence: TGCAGTGCTAGAGAAGCAAGTCTCGGGCCCCGGGACAGGGTTGTCTATGGCTACACCTTC.

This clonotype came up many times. The CDR3, as DNA: TGTGCCAGCAGCTTGAGGGCCGGGGAGCTGTTTTTT. Its translation: CASSLRAGELFF. The chain has TRBV13 and TRBJ2-2, with D tentatively TRBD2 (5 bases). Germline lookup yields CDR1 PRHDT and CDR2 FYEKMQ (reference sequence). Trimming removed 3 bases from V and 6 bases from J, with 5 bases in between. The CDR3 extends over 12 amino acids.

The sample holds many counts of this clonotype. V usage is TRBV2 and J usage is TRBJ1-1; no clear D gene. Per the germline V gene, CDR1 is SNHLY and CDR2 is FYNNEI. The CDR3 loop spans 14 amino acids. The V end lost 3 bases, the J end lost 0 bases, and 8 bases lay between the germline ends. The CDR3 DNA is TGTGCCAGCAGTGAGGTTGGGCTGAACACTGAAGCTTTCTTT. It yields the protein CASSEVGLNTEAFF.

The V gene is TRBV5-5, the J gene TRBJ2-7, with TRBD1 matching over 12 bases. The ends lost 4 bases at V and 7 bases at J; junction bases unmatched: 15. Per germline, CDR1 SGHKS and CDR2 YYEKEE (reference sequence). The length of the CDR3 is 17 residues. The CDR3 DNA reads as TGTGCCAGCAGCGCCCGCGGACCCGGGACAGGGGGCGGAGAGCAGTACTTC. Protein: CASSARGPGTGGGEQYF.

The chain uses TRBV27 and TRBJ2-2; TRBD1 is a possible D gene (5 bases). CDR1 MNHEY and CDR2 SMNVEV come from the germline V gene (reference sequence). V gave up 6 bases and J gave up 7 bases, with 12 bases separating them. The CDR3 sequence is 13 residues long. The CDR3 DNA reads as TGTGCCAGCAGGCCTCAGGGCGGCGGGGAGCTGTTTTTT. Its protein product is CASRPQGGGELFF.

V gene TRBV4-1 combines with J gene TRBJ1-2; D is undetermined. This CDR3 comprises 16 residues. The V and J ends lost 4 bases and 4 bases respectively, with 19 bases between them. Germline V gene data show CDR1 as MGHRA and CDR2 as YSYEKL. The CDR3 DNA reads TGCGCCAGCAGCCCGAAACCTGCGACCTCAACCTATGGCTACACCTTC. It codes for CASSPKPATSTYGYTF.

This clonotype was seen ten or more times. The CDR3 region has the DNA TGTGCCAGCAGCCAAGCCAGAGATACGCAGTATTTT. Protein product: CASSQARDTQYF. The chain recombines TRBV3-1 with TRBJ2-3; no definite D call. The CDR3 spans 12 residues. The V end was cut by 1 base, the J end by 5 bases, with 4 bases between. Germline loops: CDR1 LGHDT, CDR2 YNNKEL (reference sequence).

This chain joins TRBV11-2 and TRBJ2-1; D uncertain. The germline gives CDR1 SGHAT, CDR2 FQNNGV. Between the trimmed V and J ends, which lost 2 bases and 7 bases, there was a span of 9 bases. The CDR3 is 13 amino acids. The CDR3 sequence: CASSLRHTNEQFF. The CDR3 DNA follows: TGTGCCAGCAGCTTAAGACACACAAATGAGCAGTTCTTC.

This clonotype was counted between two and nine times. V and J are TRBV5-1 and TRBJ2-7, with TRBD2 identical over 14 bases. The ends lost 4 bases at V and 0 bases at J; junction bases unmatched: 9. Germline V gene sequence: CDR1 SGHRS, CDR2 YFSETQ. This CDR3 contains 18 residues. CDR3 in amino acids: CASSVTGTSGRSSYEQYF. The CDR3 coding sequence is TGCGCCAGCAGCGTAACCGGGACTAGCGGGAGAAGCTCCTACGAGCAGTACTTC.

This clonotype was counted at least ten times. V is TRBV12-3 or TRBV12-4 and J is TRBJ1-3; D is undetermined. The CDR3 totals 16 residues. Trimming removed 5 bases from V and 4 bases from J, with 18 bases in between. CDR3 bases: TGTGCCAGCAGTCCGAACGCTCCTCTACAGGGAAACACCATATATTTT. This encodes CASSPNAPLQGNTIYF.

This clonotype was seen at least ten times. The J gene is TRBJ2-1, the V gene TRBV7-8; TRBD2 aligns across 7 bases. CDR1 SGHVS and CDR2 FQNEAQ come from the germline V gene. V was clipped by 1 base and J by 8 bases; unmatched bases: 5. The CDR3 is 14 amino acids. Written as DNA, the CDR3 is TGTGCCAGCAGCTTAGGATCGGGGAGGGATGAGCAGTTCTTC. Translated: CASSLGSGRDEQFF.

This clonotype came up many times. The CDR3 DNA reads as TGTGCCAGCAGACAGGCTTCGAGCTCCTACGAGCAGTACTTC. Amino acid sequence: CASRQASSSYEQYF. The chain carries TRBV6-1 and TRBJ2-7, with a tentative D call TRBD1 (5 bases). CDR1 and CDR2 from the germline V gene are MNHNS and SASEGT. The CDR3 extends over 14 amino acids. V shed 6 bases and J shed 0 bases, with 12 bases lying between them.

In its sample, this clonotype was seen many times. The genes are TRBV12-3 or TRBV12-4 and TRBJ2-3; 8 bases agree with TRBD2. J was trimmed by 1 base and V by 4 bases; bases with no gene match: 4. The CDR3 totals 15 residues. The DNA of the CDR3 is TGTGCCAGCAGTTCCCCGGGACTAGGCACAGATACGCAGTATTTT. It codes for CASSSPGLGTDTQYF.

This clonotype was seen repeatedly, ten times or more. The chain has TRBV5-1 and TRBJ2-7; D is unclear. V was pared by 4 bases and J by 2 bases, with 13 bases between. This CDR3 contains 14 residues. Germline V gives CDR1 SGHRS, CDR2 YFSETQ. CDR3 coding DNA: TGCGCCAGCAGCCTAACGACAACTACCTACGAGCAGTACTTC. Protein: CASSLTTTTYEQYF.

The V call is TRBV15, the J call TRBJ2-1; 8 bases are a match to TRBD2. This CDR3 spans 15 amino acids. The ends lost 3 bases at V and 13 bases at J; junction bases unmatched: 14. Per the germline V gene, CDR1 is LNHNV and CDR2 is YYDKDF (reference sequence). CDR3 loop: CATSRTGGGTVHQFF. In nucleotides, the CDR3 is TGTGCCACCAGCAGGACGGGGGGGGGGACTGTTCATCAGTTCTTC.

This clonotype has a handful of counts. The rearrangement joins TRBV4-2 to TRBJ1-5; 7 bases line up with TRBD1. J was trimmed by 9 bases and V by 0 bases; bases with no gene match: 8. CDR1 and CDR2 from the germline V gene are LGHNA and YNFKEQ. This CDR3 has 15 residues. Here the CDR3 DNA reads TGTGCCAGCAGCCAAGATCAGGGGGGGTGGGTGCCCCAGCATTTT. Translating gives CASSQDQGGWVPQHF.

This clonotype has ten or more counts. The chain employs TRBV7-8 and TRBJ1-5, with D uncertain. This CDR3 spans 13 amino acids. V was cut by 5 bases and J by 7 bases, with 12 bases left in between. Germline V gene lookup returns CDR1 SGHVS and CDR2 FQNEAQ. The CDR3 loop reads CASSNGVLQPQHF. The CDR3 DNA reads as TGTGCCAGCAGCAATGGCGTTCTGCAGCCCCAGCATTTT.

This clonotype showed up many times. CDR3 in DNA: TGTGCCAGCAGTCCCCGGCTAGCGGGATACAATGAGCAGTTCTTC. Protein sequence: CASSPRLAGYNEQFF. The rearrangement uses TRBV12-3 or TRBV12-4 and TRBJ2-1, with 9 bases fitting TRBD2. This CDR3 is 15 amino acids long. The trim removed 5 bases at V and 4 bases at J, leaving 6 bases unmatched.

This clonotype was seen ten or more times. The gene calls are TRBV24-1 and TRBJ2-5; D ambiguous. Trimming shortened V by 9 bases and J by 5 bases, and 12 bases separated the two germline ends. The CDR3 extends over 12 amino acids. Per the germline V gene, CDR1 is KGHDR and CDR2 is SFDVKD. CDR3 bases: TGTGCCACCGCCATAAATTCGGAGACCCAGTACTTC. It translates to CATAINSETQYF.